The clone carrying this T cell receptor (beta chain) was recorded once. The data stem from a study of blood T cell repertoires in COVID-19. Across the study: T cells, B-cell-depleted T cells, or PBMCs provided the cDNA or gDNA that served as material.

Libraries were prepared by immunoSEQ multiplex PCR; TCRdb keeps only in-frame clonotypes and omits some of them. The data show more than 200,000 clones, with roughly 84% seen just once and over 9.5% held by the top ten. Germline V lookup: CDR1 SNHLY, CDR2 FYNNEI. Trimming removed 5 bases at V and 0 bases at J, with 11 bases between. This CDR3 comprises 15 residues. Sequencing used peripheral blood. The gene calls are TRBV2 and TRBJ1-5; D is undetermined. The TCR originated in a woman aged 80 or older with COVID-19, enrolled during active disease. CDR3 amino acids: CASSSNLASNQPQHF. In DNA form, the CDR3 reads TGTGCCAGCAGTAGCAACCTAGCTAGCAATCAGCCCCAGCATTTT.